This T cell receptor (beta chain) was sequenced during a study of cytomegalovirus exposure and HLA in healthy donors. Study-wide points: Cytomegalovirus association was listed for about 180 TCR beta chains.

As for this clone: No antigen is known for it.

Some clones are missing from TCRdb's copy, which holds only in-frame ones; the method was immunoSEQ multiplex PCR. This sample yields more than 140,000 clones, of which roughly nine tenths are seen a single time; 3.3% belongs to the top ten. The TCR was taken from a woman under 30 in good health and CMV-seropositive. Input material: PBMCs.

The CDR3 DNA reads as TGTGCCAGCAGCTTACGATACGGGACAGGGGGAGACACTGAAGCTTTCTTT. Its protein is CASSLRYGTGGDTEAFF. The rearrangement uses TRBV7-8 and TRBJ1-1; 11 bases fit TRBD1. This CDR3 is 17 amino acids long. The ends lost 2 bases at V and 3 bases at J; junction bases unmatched: 8. Germline assignment: CDR1 SGHVS and CDR2 FQNEAQ.